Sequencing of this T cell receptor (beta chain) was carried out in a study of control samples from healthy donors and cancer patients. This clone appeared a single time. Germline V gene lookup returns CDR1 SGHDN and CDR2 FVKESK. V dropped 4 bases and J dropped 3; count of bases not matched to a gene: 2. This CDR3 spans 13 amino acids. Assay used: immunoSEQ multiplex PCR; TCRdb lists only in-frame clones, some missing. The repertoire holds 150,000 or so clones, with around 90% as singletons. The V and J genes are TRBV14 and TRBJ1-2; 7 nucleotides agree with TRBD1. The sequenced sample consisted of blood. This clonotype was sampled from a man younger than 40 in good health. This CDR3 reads CASSPGTDYGYTF. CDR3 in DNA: TGTGCCAGCAGCCCCGGGACAGACTATGGCTACACCTTC.